This TCR beta chain is from a study of T cell clonality in common variable immunodeficiency. Overall study findings and caveats: Patient heterogeneity in the CVID cohort limited correlations between repertoire features and clinical complications. CVID subjects shared fewer TCRbeta clones than healthy controls did. Compared with healthy controls, CVID subjects showed increased TCRbeta clonality, mostly in about a third.

This clone has at least ten counts. Its antigen is not known. Read sequence stops 3 residues before the CDR3 end, and the germline J gene provides the missing end. Germline CDR1 SGHRS, CDR2 YFSETQ. CDR3 length equals 17 residues. V lost 4 bases and J lost 4; bases outside the gene matches: 14. Patients and controls were mostly of Caucasian heritage. TCRdb's table, derived via immunoSEQ multiplex PCR, lists solely in-frame clones and lacks some. This record lists over 40,000 clones, none seen once only, and the top ten clones contain about 5.9%. This sequence was found in a person aged 18 to 75 in good health. V usage is TRBV5-1 and J usage is TRBJ2-3; 8 nucleotides align to TRBD2. Sequencing was carried out using peripheral blood mononuclear cells. This chain's CDR3 is CASSQNPGGLSSDTQYF. The part of the CDR3 DNA that was read is TGCGCCAGCAGCCAGAACCCGGGGGGGTTGAGCTCAGATACG.